This TCR beta chain is drawn from a study of shared clonotypes between healthy human individuals. Whole-study context: A donor's plate count was three for CD4 naive and three for CD4 memory; CD8 naive had two and CD8 memory one.

For this clone: Its antigen is currently unknown.

Generated by immunoSEQ multiplex PCR, the TCRdb table keeps only in-frame clones and is missing some. The table records some 690,000 clones, about 90% of them present only once. V was clipped by 5 bases and J by 0 bases, with 11 bases between them. The CDR3 is 14 residues long. Germline lookup yields CDR1 SGHVS and CDR2 FNYEAQ. General study points: The naive CD4 repertoires of a handful of donors were compared, and about 5% of clonotypes were shared. Estimated richness values were generally larger in naive subsets than in memory subsets. Non-shared clonotypes had lower generation probabilities than those shared by all four donors.

This receptor was taken from a man younger than 30 in good health. Some clones in this sample may be carry-over from other donors' samples. This chain links TRBV7-6 with TRBJ2-7; a weak D match, TRBD2 (5 bases). Sequenced sample: memory CD8+ T cells from PBMCs. Subset reported: CD45RO+ cells pooled with CCR7-negative TemRA cells. The CDR3 nucleotides are TGTGCCAGCAGCCCCGATGAGGGCTCCTACGAGCAGTACTTC. It encodes CASSPDEGSYEQYF.